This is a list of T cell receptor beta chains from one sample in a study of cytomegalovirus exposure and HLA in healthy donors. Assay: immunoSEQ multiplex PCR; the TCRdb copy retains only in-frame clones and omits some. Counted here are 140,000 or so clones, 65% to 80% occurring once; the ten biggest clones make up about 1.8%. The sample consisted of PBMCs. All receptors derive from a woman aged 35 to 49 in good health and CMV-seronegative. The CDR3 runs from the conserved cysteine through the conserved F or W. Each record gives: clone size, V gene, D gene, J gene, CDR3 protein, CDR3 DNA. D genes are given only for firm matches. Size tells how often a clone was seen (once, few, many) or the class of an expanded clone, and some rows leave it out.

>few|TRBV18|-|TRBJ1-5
CASSPNRDNQPQHF
TGTGCCAGCTCACCGAACAGGGACAATCAGCCCCAGCATTTT
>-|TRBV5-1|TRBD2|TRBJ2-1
CASSSQAGGPYNEQFF
TGCGCCAGCAGCTCCCAAGCGGGGGGGCCCTACAATGAGCAGTTCTTC
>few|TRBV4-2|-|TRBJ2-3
CASSWASTDTQYF
TGTGCCAGCAGCTGGGCTAGCACAGATACGCAGTATTTT
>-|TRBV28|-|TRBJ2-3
CASSLTGYGDTQYF
TGTGCCAGCAGTTTAACAGGGTATGGAGATACGCAGTATTTT
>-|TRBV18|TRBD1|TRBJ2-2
CASSPGTGNTGELFF
TGTGCCAGCTCTCCGGGGACAGGGAACACCGGGGAGCTGTTTTTT
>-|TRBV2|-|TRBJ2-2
CASTLGGVNTGELFF
TGTGCCAGCACCCTCGGGGGAGTTAACACCGGGGAGCTGTTTTTT
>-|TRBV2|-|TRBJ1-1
CASRVHRDTEAFF
TGTGCCAGCAGGGTACACAGGGACACTGAAGCTTTCTTT
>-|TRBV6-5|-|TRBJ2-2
CASSYSSSGNTGELFF
TGTGCCAGCAGTTACTCGAGTAGCGGGAACACCGGGGAGCTGTTTTTT
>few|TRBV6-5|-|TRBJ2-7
CASSYVPGMTLYEQYF
TGTGCCAGCAGTTACGTTCCGGGGATGACCCTCTACGAGCAGTACTTC
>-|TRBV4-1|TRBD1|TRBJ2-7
CASSANDRGTYEQYF
TGCGCCAGCAGTGCAAACGACAGGGGTACCTACGAGCAGTACTTC
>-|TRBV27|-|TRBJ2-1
CASSSLTGFVSHNEQFF
TGTGCCAGCAGTTCGTTGACAGGATTCGTCTCCCACAATGAGCAGTTCTTC
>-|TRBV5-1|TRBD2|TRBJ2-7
CASSPPGGPHEQYF
TGCGCCAGCAGCCCCCCGGGAGGGCCCCACGAGCAGTACTTC
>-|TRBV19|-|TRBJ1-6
CASSVPETHNSPLHF
TGTGCCAGTAGTGTCCCAGAGACTCATAATTCACCCCTCCACTTT